The next 11 T cell receptor beta chains were all read from a single sample in a study of blood T cell repertoires in COVID-19. Assay: immunoSEQ multiplex PCR; the TCRdb copy retains only in-frame clones and omits some. The sample shows about 270,000 clones, 88% of them seen only once. Material for sequencing was peripheral blood. The receptors were sampled from a man in his sixties who had recovered from COVID-19.

The chain employs TRBV6-4 and TRBJ2-3, with D possibly TRBD2 on 5 matching bases. The germline gives CDR1 MRHNA, CDR2 SNTAGT. The CDR3 spans 17 residues. V was trimmed by 3 bases and J by 0 bases, leaving 16 bases between them. The CDR3 here is CASSEVPGTISTDTQYF. The CDR3, as DNA: TGTGCCAGCAGTGAGGTTCCGGGAACTATTAGCACAGATACGCAGTATTTT.

This chain links TRBV6-4 with TRBJ2-7; the D is unclear. Germline V gene sequence: CDR1 MRHNA, CDR2 SNTAGT. V was cut by 4 bases and J by 4 bases, with 17 bases left in between. The CDR3 is 15 amino acids. The DNA for the CDR3 is TGTGCCAGCAGTGTCAGCATAGGAGCGCGATACGAGCAGTACTTC. The encoded protein is CASSVSIGARYEQYF.

There are a few counts of this clone. The chain employs TRBV19 and TRBJ1-6; D is ambiguous. V shed 5 bases and J shed 9 bases, with 17 bases lying between them. Germline V gene data show CDR1 as LNHDA and CDR2 as SQIVND (reference sequence). CDR3 length equals 15 residues. CDR3 region: CASSPPSAGFSPLHF. CDR3 coding DNA: TGTGCCAGTAGTCCCCCTTCGGCGGGATTTTCACCCCTCCACTTT.

The gene calls are TRBV29-1 and TRBJ1-5; 7 bases map to TRBD1. The CDR3 has 14 residues. Per germline, CDR1 SQVTM and CDR2 ANQGSEA. Losses at the gene ends were 3 bases for V and 5 bases for J; bases not matched to a gene: 7. As DNA, the CDR3 is TGCAGCGTTGATTATACAGGGGCAGATCAGCCCCAGCATTTT. The encoded protein is CSVDYTGADQPQHF.

The chain links TRBV30 to TRBJ1-2; 7 bases match TRBD1. This CDR3 has 14 amino acids. Germline V gives CDR1 GTSNPN, CDR2 SVGIG (reference sequence). After removal of 2 bases from V and 1 base from J, the junction contained 4 bases not matched to a gene. In DNA form, the CDR3 reads TGTGCCTGGAGTCTGAGGGGGCGTAACTATGGCTACACCTTC. This gives the protein CAWSLRGRNYGYTF.

The rearrangement uses TRBV15 and TRBJ2-7; TRBD1 agrees at 12 bases. V shed 5 bases, J shed 1 base, and the junction held 6 bases outside the gene matches. The germline gives CDR1 LNHNV, CDR2 YYDKDF (reference sequence). The CDR3 is made up of 16 amino acids. CDR3: CATSGRDRGLSYEQYF. CDR3 DNA: TGTGCCACCAGCGGAAGGGACAGGGGGCTTTCCTACGAGCAGTACTTC. Full variable domain (outside the CDR3, taken from reference TRBV15 and TRBJ2-7): DAMVIQNPRYQVTQFGKPVTLSCSQTLNHNVMYWYQQKSSQAPKLLFHYYDKDFNNEADTPDNFQSRRPNTSFCFLDIRSPGLGDTAMYLCATSGRDRGLSYEQYFGPGTRLTVT.

Comment on this clone: At one end the junction does not follow the germline gene, possibly because of a read error. V is TRBV11-2 and J is TRBJ2-7; D unclear. Germline lookup yields CDR1 SGHAT and CDR2 FQNNGV. The CDR3 runs 9 residues. The CDR3 region is CASSFPFCF. The CDR3 region has the DNA TGTGCCAGCAGCTTCCCTTTCTGCTTC.

The chain employs TRBV6-6 and TRBJ2-7; TRBD1 matches at 7 bases. J was trimmed by 6 bases and V by 2 bases; bases with no gene match: 4. The germline V gene encodes CDR1 MNHNY and CDR2 SVGAGI (reference sequence). This CDR3 is built from 13 residues. The CDR3 sequence is CASSYATGFEQYF. The CDR3 nucleotides read TGTGCCAGCAGTTACGCGACAGGGTTCGAGCAGTACTTC.

CDR3 sequence reads: CASSRDRTLNTEAFF. Here the CDR3 DNA reads TGCGCCAGCAGCAGGGACAGAACTTTGAACACTGAAGCTTTCTTT. V usage is TRBV5-1 and J usage is TRBJ1-1; 7 bases agree with TRBD1. The CDR3 has 15 residues. The germline V gene encodes CDR1 SGHRS and CDR2 YFSETQ. V lost 4 bases and J lost 0; bases outside the gene matches: 6.

The chain carries TRBV11-2 and TRBJ2-5, with 9 bases fitting TRBD1. The V and J ends lost 3 bases and 3 bases, in that order; junction bases with no gene match: 5. CDR3 size: 15 residues. Germline values: CDR1 SGHAT, CDR2 FQNNGV. The CDR3: CASSFATGGEETQYF. The CDR3, as DNA: TGTGCCAGCAGCTTCGCGACAGGGGGGGAAGAGACCCAGTACTTC. Full variable domain (rest looked up from reference TRBV11-2 and TRBJ2-5): EAGVAQSPRYKIIEKRQSVAFWCNPISGHATLYWYQQILGQGPKLLIQFQNNGVVDDSQLPKDRFSAERLKGVDSTLKIQPAKLEDSAVYLCASSFATGGEETQYFGPGTRLLVL.

The chain combines TRBV2 with TRBJ2-7; 10 bases match TRBD2. CDR3 length: 14 amino acids. Germline V gene data show CDR1 as SNHLY and CDR2 as FYNNEI. With 2 bases clipped from V and 3 bases from J, the junction kept 1 base outside the gene matches. CDR3 residues: CASSELAGVYEQYF. CDR3 in DNA: TGTGCCAGCAGTGAACTAGCGGGGGTCTACGAGCAGTACTTC.